The table lists the clone carrying this TCR beta chain with many counts. Antigen specificity is unknown. The sample comes from a study of T-cell reconstitution after alpha-beta-depleted transplantation in children. Overall study results and limits: By about two months after transplant, alpha-beta T cells reportedly arose from several hundred graft clones that had expanded. At one year after transplant, newly produced T cells mostly accounted for T-cell counts and diversity. Surviving recipient cells, namely T cells and thymic progenitors, were the source of high day-60 TCRbeta diversity in some patients.

Trimming removed 7 bases from V and 2 bases from J, with 16 bases in between. Germline lookup yields CDR1 SQVTM and CDR2 ANQGSEA. The CDR3 runs to 14 residues. Unique molecular identifiers were used in preparing the TCRbeta library. TCRdb redid the calling of the PCR reads with MiXCR, one entry per CDR3 protein. Among hundreds of thousands of distinct CDR3 sequences, about 17% were seen once, and the ten largest hold around 43%. This sequence joins TRBV29-1 and TRBJ2-3; weak D call: TRBD2 (5 bases). This material consisted of PBMCs, mostly from graft donor cells, taken 360 days after TCRalphabeta/CD19-depleted stem cell transplant. The receptor comes from a male patient between 2 and 15 years old who had a stem cell transplant for acute lymphoblastic leukemia, so the T cells may come from the graft donor. In nucleotides, the CDR3 is TGCAGCGCTACCGACCCGAGGGTCACAGATACGCAGTATTTT. Translation gives CSATDPRVTDTQYF.